The 20 T cell receptor beta chains below were found in one sample sequenced in a study of blood T cell repertoires in COVID-19. The assay was immunoSEQ multiplex PCR, and TCRdb's table has in-frame clones only and misses some. The table has 99,000 or so clones, around 87% seen once. The specimen sequenced was peripheral blood. The receptors were gathered from a man between 45 and 60 years old with acute or convalescent COVID-19.

The chain employs TRBV24-1 and TRBJ1-5; the D gene is possibly TRBD1 (5 bases). V was pared by 4 bases and J by 3 bases, with 12 bases between. This CDR3 spans 15 amino acids. The germline V gene encodes CDR1 KGHDR and CDR2 SFDVKD. CDR3: CATSDLTEPNQPQHF. The CDR3, as DNA: TGTGCCACCAGTGACCTGACAGAACCCAATCAGCCCCAGCATTTT.

This chain uses TRBV5-1 with TRBJ2-1; 7 positions match TRBD1. The CDR3 loop spans 15 amino acids. Germline V gene data show CDR1 as SGHRS and CDR2 as YFSETQ. V shed 4 bases, J shed 6 bases, and the junction held 10 bases outside the gene matches. CDR3 region: CASSLSLAGGNEQFF. CDR3 in DNA: TGCGCCAGCAGCCTTTCTTTGGCAGGGGGCAATGAGCAGTTCTTC.

The chain carries TRBV24-1 and TRBJ1-4; D unresolved. The CDR3 is 12 residues long. Between the trimmed V and J ends, which lost 3 bases and 8 bases, there was a span of 6 bases. Germline V lookup: CDR1 KGHDR, CDR2 SFDVKD. The chain's CDR3 is CATSDPSEKLFF. For the CDR3, the DNA is TGTGCCACCAGTGATCCGAGCGAAAAACTGTTTTTT.

This clone was recorded only once. This chain joins TRBV7-9 and TRBJ1-4; 10 bases map to TRBD1. Germline trimming cut 2 bases from V and 7 bases from J; bases unmatched to any gene: 4. CDR1 SEHNR and CDR2 FQNEAQ come from the germline V gene (reference sequence). CDR3 length: 15 amino acids. DNA of the CDR3: TGTGCCAGCAGCTTACAAGACAGGGGGCTTGAAAAACTGTTTTTT. Protein: CASSLQDRGLEKLFF.

The chain carries TRBV2 and TRBJ2-1, with D possibly matching TRBD2 (6 bases). V was pared by 6 bases and J by 5 bases, with 8 bases between. The CDR3 spans 12 residues. The germline V gene has CDR1 SNHLY and CDR2 FYNNEI. The CDR3 nucleotides are TGTGCCAGCAGGGGGGGAGACAATGAGCAGTTCTTC. Translated, it gives CASRGGDNEQFF.

This clone occurred once. The CDR3: CASSSIGAFF. CDR3 sequence (DNA): TGTGCCAGCAGTTCCATCGGAGCTTTCTTT. V and J are TRBV28 and TRBJ1-1; D unresolved. The length of the CDR3 is 10 residues. Per the germline V gene, CDR1 is MDHEN and CDR2 is SYDVKM. V was shortened by 4 bases and J by 10 bases, with 7 bases between the two germline ends. Looking up the rest from reference TRBV28 and TRBJ1-1 gives the full variable domain: DVKVTQSSRYLVKRTGEKVFLECVQDMDHENMFWYRQDPGLGLRLIYFSYDVKMKEKGDIPEGYSVSREKKERFSLILESASTNQTSMYLCASSSIGAFFGQGTRLTVV.

In its sample, this clone was seen once. The gene calls are TRBV5-1 and TRBJ2-7, with TRBD1 matching 10 bases. The CDR3 has 17 amino acids. The V and J ends lost 3 bases and 2 bases, in that order; junction bases with no gene match: 11. CDR1 and CDR2 (germline): SGHRS, YFSETQ. CDR3 sequence reads: CASSSIRTGGGTYEQYF. The CDR3 DNA follows: TGCGCCAGCAGCTCGATACGGACAGGGGGGGGAACCTACGAGCAGTACTTC. The complete variable domain, with remaining parts taken from reference TRBV5-1 and TRBJ2-7, reads KAGVTQTPRYLIKTRGQQVTLSCSPISGHRSVSWYQQTPGQGLQFLFEYFSETQRNKGNFPGRFSGRQFSNSRSEMNVSTLELGDSALYLCASSSIRTGGGTYEQYFGPGTRLTVT.

The genes are TRBV5-4 and TRBJ1-2; TRBD1 matches 7 bases. CDR1 and CDR2 from the germline V gene are SGHNT and YYREEE (reference sequence). This CDR3 region has 13 residues. The V and J ends lost 4 bases and 7 bases, in that order; junction bases with no gene match: 7. CDR3 sequence: CASSQGQLFGYTF. The CDR3 bases are TGTGCCAGCAGCCAGGGACAGCTTTTTGGCTACACCTTC.

The chain has TRBV28 and TRBJ1-5; D uncertain. This CDR3 comprises 14 residues. The V gene lost 6 bases and the J gene lost 2 bases, with 11 bases spanning the gap. Germline lookup yields CDR1 MDHEN and CDR2 SYDVKM. The CDR3 protein is CASSPFTGNQPQHF. CDR3 DNA: TGTGCCAGCAGCCCTTTTACGGGCAATCAGCCCCAGCATTTT.

V is TRBV19 and J is TRBJ2-3, with 9 nucleotides matching TRBD2. Germline V gene sequence: CDR1 LNHDA, CDR2 SQIVND (reference sequence). The CDR3 extends over 14 amino acids. V gave up 5 bases and J gave up 2 bases; unmatched junction bases: 2. The CDR3 nucleotides read TGTGCCAGTAGTTCTAGCGGGGACACAGATACGCAGTATTTT. Translated: CASSSSGDTDTQYF.

The chain recombines TRBV5-4 with TRBJ1-2; TRBD1 aligns across 7 bases. This CDR3 is built from 17 residues. The germline V gene encodes CDR1 SGHNT and CDR2 YYREEE (reference sequence). Losses at the gene ends were 0 bases for V and 4 bases for J; bases not matched to a gene: 12. CDR3 bases: TGTGCCAGCAGCTTGGGTGGAGGGGGCGGCGTTGGCTATGGCTACACCTTC. Amino acid sequence: CASSLGGGGGVGYGYTF.

The genes are TRBV6-1 and TRBJ1-2, with D possibly matching TRBD1 (5 bases). The CDR3 totals 13 residues. Germline V CDR1 and CDR2: MNHNS, SASEGT. V was shortened by 1 base and J by 7 bases, with 10 bases between the two germline ends. CDR3 DNA: TGTGCCAGCAGTGAAGGCAGGGTTGGTGGCTACACCTTC. Translating gives CASSEGRVGGYTF.

This chain connects TRBV5-3 to TRBJ2-5; unclear D gene. TRBV5-3 falls under the ORF class, with uncertain function. The CDR3 has 14 amino acids. V was pared by 0 bases and J by 2 bases, with 8 bases between. The CDR3 loop is CARSLERRQETQYF. In DNA, the CDR3 is TGTGCCAGAAGCTTGGAGCGCAGACAAGAGACCCAGTACTTC.

This chain joins TRBV30 and TRBJ1-5; no definite D call. The V gene lost 5 bases and the J gene lost 0 bases, with 5 bases spanning the gap. Germline V gene sequence: CDR1 GTSNPN, CDR2 SVGIG (reference sequence). The CDR3 extends over 12 amino acids. The CDR3 here is CAWADSNQPQHF. The CDR3 DNA follows: TGTGCCTGGGCAGATAGCAATCAGCCCCAGCATTTT.

This clone was picked up one time. The chain recombines TRBV30 with TRBJ2-1; 15 bases are a match to TRBD2. The CDR3 runs 13 residues. Unmatched junction bases numbered 5, after V lost 2 bases and J lost 15 bases. Germline assignment: CDR1 GTSNPN and CDR2 SVGIG (reference sequence). The CDR3 region is CAWSRTSGREGFF. The CDR3 DNA reads TGTGCCTGGAGTCGGACTAGCGGGAGGGAGGGGTTCTTC. The whole variable domain, filled in from reference TRBV30 and TRBJ2-1, reads SQTIHQWPATLVQPVGSPLSLECTVEGTSNPNLYWYRQAAGRGLQLLFYSVGIGQISSEVPQNLSASRPQDRQFILSSKKLLLSDSGFYLCAWSRTSGREGFFGPGTRLTVL.

This chain uses TRBV29-1 with TRBJ2-7, with 10 bases that match TRBD2. Germline trimming cut 6 bases from V and 4 bases from J; bases unmatched to any gene: 12. This CDR3 is built from 15 residues. The germline V gene has CDR1 SQVTM and CDR2 ANQGSEA. CDR3 coding DNA: TGCAGCGTGCGGCGAGGTCTAGCGGGAGAATACGAGCAGTACTTC. Its protein product is CSVRRGLAGEYEQYF.

CDR3 region: CASSRFGGSEETQYF. In DNA form, the CDR3 reads TGTGCCAGCAGCCGATTCGGGGGGTCGGAAGAGACCCAGTACTTC. The V and J genes are TRBV9 and TRBJ2-5; 7 bases line up with TRBD2. This CDR3 is built from 15 residues. J was trimmed by 3 bases and V by 4 bases; bases with no gene match: 9. CDR1 and CDR2 (germline): SGDLS, YYNGEE.

The genes are TRBV6-1 and TRBJ2-7; a weak D match, TRBD1 (6 bases). The CDR3 runs to 16 residues. The V and J ends lost 4 bases and 2 bases respectively, with 18 bases between them. Germline V gene data show CDR1 as MNHNS and CDR2 as SASEGT. Here the CDR3 DNA reads TGTGCCAGCAGTGTAGGGGGTCGTTGGAGCGCCTACGAGCAGTACTTC. Protein product: CASSVGGRWSAYEQYF.

The chain couples TRBV23-1 to TRBJ1-6; 10 nucleotides align to TRBD1. TRBV23-1 is an open reading frame whose function is uncertain. V shed 0 bases and J 9 bases; nucleotides not matched to a gene: 14. This CDR3 spans 19 amino acids. The CDR3 sequence: CASSQSTGGEKRFISPLHF. The CDR3 region has the DNA TGCGCCAGCAGTCAATCGACAGGGGGCGAGAAACGTTTTATTTCACCCCTCCACTTT.

J is TRBJ1-5 and V is TRBV5-1; D remains unclear. The ends were cut back, 1 base at V and 5 bases at J, with 16 bases in the middle. The germline CDR1 and CDR2 sequences are SGHRS and YFSETQ. The CDR3 has 16 amino acids. The DNA for the CDR3 is TGCGCCAGCAGCTTGACCTCAGACAAGAAGCATCAGCCCCAGCATTTT. Translating gives CASSLTSDKKHQPQHF. The whole variable domain, filled in from reference TRBV5-1 and TRBJ1-5, reads KAGVTQTPRYLIKTRGQQVTLSCSPISGHRSVSWYQQTPGQGLQFLFEYFSETQRNKGNFPGRFSGRQFSNSRSEMNVSTLELGDSALYLCASSLTSDKKHQPQHFGDGTRLSIL.